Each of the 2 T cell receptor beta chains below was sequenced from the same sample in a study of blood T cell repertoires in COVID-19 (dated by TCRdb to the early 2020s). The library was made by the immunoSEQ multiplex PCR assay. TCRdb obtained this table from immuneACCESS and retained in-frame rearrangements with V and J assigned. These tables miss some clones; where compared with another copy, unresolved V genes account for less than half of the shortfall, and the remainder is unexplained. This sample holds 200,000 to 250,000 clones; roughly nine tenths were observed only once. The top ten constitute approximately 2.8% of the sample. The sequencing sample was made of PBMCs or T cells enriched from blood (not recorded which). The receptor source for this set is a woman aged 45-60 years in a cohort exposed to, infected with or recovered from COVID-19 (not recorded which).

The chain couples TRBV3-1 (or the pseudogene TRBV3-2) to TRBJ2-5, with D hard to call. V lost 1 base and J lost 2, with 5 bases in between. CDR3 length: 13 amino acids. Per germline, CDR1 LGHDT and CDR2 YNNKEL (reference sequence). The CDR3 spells CASSQGLQETQYF. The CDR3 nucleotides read TGTGCCAGCAGCCAAGGACTGCAAGAGACCCAGTACTTC.

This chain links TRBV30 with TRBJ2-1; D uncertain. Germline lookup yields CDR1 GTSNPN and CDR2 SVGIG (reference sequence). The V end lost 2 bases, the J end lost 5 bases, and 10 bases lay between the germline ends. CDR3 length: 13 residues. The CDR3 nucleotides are TGTGCCTGGAGTTACAACATTAACAATGAGCAGTTCTTC. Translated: CAWSYNINNEQFF.